This T cell receptor beta chain was sequenced during a study of T cells in Graves' hyperthyroidism and ophthalmopathy. Stable Graves' hyperthyroidism denoted no ophthalmopathy progression over 18 months. Each diagnosis drew on symptoms, thyroxine, TRAb, thyroid ultrasound and orbital computed tomography findings. What was amplified from RNA transcripts were TCR beta CDR3 regions. HTBI primers were used for first-round RT-PCR of the TCR CDR3. TCRdb used MiXCR to reprocess the multiplex PCR reads, holding one entry per CDR3 protein. The sample yields more than 300,000 distinct CDR3 sequences, roughly 13% seen once. The study, taken as a whole, reports: With a median lead of about six months before onset, the model predicted ophthalmopathy. Most thyroid clonotypes with frequency above 0.001 were detected in blood.

Only a few counts were recorded for this clonotype. As yet, its antigen is unknown. The CDR3 contains 12 residues. Germline lookup yields CDR1 DFQATT and CDR2 SNEGSKA (reference sequence). V shed 5 bases, J shed 7 bases, and the junction held 5 bases outside the gene matches. Sequencing was performed on blood. The chain employs TRBV20-1 and TRBJ1-2, with 9 bases aligning to TRBD1. The sequence came from a woman between 18 and 29 years old with Graves' hyperthyroidism. CDR3 sequence reads: CSAGGDRAGYTF. The CDR3, as DNA: TGCAGTGCTGGGGGGGACAGGGCTGGCTACACCTTC.